Below, 2 T cell receptor beta chains from the same sample are listed, as sequenced in a study of blood T cell repertoires in COVID-19. Using immunoSEQ multiplex PCR, the repertoire was profiled, and TCRdb retains in-frame clones only, with some absent. The sample lists approximately 360,000 clones; about four fifths were seen once. The sequencing input was PBMCs or T cells enriched from blood (not recorded which). All receptors come from a woman aged 50 to 60 who had recovered from COVID-19.

This sequence joins TRBV5-6 and TRBJ1-6; D gene uncertain. The CDR3 totals 13 residues. The V gene lost 0 bases and the J gene lost 8 bases, with 6 bases spanning the gap. The germline V gene has CDR1 SGHDT and CDR2 YYEEEE. CDR3 in amino acids: CASSLEEDSPLHF. The CDR3 DNA is TGTGCCAGCAGCTTGGAGGAGGATTCACCCCTCCACTTT.

The chain carries TRBV11-2 and TRBJ2-3, with D possibly being TRBD2 (5 bases). CDR1 and CDR2 from the germline V gene are SGHAT and FQNNGV. The length of the CDR3 is 14 residues. Trimming took off 4 bases at V and 0 bases at J, with 8 bases between the two ends. CDR3 sequence: CASSYGSSTDTQYF. The CDR3 bases are TGTGCCAGCAGCTATGGGAGTAGCACAGATACGCAGTATTTT.